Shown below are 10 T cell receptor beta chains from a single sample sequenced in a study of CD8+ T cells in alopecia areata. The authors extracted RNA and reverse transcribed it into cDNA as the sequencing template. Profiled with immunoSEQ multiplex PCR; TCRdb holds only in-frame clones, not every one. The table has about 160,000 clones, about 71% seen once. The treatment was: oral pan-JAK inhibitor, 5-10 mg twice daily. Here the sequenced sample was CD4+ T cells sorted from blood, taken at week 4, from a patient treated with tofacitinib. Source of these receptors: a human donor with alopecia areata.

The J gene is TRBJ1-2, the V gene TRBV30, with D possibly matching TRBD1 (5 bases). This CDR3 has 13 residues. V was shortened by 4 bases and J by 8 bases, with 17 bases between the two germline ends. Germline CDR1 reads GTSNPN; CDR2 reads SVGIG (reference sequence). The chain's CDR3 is CAWKWGDFSGYTF. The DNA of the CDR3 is TGTGCCTGGAAGTGGGGGGATTTCTCCGGCTACACCTTC.

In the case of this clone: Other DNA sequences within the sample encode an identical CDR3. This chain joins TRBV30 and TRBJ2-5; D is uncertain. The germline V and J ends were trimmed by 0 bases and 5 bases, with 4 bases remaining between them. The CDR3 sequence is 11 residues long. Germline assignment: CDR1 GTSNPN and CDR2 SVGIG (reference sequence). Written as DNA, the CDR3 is TGTGCCTGGAGTGTGGGTGAGACCCAGTACTTC. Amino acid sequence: CAWSVGETQYF.

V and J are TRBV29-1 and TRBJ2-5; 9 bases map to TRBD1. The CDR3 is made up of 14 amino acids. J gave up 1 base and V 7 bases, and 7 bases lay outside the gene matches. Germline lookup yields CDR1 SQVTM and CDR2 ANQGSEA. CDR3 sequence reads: CSGRDRDSQETQYF. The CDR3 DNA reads TGCAGCGGCCGGGACAGGGATTCCCAAGAGACCCAGTACTTC.

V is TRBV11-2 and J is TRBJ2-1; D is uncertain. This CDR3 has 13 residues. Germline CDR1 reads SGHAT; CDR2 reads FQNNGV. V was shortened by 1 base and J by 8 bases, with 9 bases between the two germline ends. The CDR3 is CASSLVVRYEQFF. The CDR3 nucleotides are TGTGCCAGCAGCTTAGTCGTTCGTTATGAGCAGTTCTTC.

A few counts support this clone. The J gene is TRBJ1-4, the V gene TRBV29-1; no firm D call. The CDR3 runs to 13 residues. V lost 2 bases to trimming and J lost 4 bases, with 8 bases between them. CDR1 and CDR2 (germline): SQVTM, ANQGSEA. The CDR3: CSVEYGSNEKLFF. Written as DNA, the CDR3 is TGCAGCGTTGAATACGGGAGTAATGAAAAACTGTTTTTT. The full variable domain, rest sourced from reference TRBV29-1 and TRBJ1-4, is SAVISQKPSRDICQRGTSLTIQCQVDSQVTMMFWYRQQPGQSLTLIATANQGSEATYESGFVIDKFPISRPNLTFSTLTVSNMSPEDSSIYLCSVEYGSNEKLFFGSGTQLSVL.

CDR3 DNA: TGTGCCAGCAGTGGGACCCACGGCGGGGAGCTGTTTTTT. Protein sequence: CASSGTHGGELFF. The V call is TRBV2, the J call TRBJ2-2; D is uncertain. Trimming shortened V by 4 bases and J by 7 bases, and 10 bases separated the two germline ends. The CDR3 is made up of 13 amino acids. The germline gives CDR1 SNHLY, CDR2 FYNNEI.

The CDR3 bases are TGTGCCAGCAGCTGGGGGGTCACCTCCGGAGGATATGGCTACACCTTC. Its protein product is CASSWGVTSGGYGYTF. The chain recombines TRBV5-6 with TRBJ1-2, with a possible D match to TRBD1 (5 bases). The CDR3 extends over 16 amino acids. Trimming removed 3 bases at V and 5 bases at J, with 20 bases between. Germline V CDR1 and CDR2: SGHDT, YYEEEE.

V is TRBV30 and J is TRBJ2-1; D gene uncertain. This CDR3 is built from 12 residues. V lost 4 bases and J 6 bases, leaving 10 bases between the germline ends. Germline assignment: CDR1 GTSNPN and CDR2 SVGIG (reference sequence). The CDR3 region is CAWKKWSNEQFF. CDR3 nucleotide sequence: TGTGCCTGGAAAAAGTGGAGCAATGAGCAGTTCTTC.

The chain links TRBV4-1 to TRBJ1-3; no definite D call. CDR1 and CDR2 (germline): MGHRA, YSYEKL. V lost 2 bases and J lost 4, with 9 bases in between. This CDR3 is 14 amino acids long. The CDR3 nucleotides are TGCGCCAGCAGCCAACGCGATACCGGAAACACCATATATTTT. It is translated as CASSQRDTGNTIYF.

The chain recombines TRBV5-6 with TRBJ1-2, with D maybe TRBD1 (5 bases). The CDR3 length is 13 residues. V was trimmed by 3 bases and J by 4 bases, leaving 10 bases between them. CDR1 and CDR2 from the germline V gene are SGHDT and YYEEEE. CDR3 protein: CASSSHDSYGYTF. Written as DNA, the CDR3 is TGTGCCAGCAGCTCGCATGACAGCTATGGCTACACCTTC.